These 18 T cell receptor beta chains came from one sample sequenced in a study of STAT5B mutations in CD4+ large granular lymphocyte leukemia. TCRdb's table, derived via immunoSEQ multiplex PCR, lists solely in-frame clones and lacks some. The data contain under 600 clones, about two thirds of them singletons. The source material was PBMCs. All receptors come from a woman between 45 and 60 years old with CD4+ T-cell large granular lymphocyte leukemia.

This clone has only a few counts. The chain is built from TRBV4-1 and TRBJ1-3, with D unresolved. Germline CDR1 and CDR2: MGHRA and YSYEKL. Trimming removed 0 bases at V and 2 bases at J, with 8 bases between. CDR3 length: 15 amino acids. DNA for the CDR3: TGCGCCAGCAGCCAAGATTGGAGTACTGGAAACACCATATATTTT. The encoded protein is CASSQDWSTGNTIYF.

The J gene is TRBJ1-1, the V gene TRBV25-1, with TRBD1 identical over 8 bases. The germline CDR1 and CDR2 sequences are MGHDK and SYGVNS. The CDR3 sequence is 13 residues long. CDR3 DNA sequence: TGTGCTGCGCAGGGGGCGCGGAACACTGAAGCTTTCTTT. It yields the protein CAAQGARNTEAFF.

The V gene is TRBV7-2, the J gene TRBJ2-7, with TRBD2 matching over 8 bases. CDR1 and CDR2 (germline): SGHTA, FQGNSA. The J segment lost 5 bases and the V segment lost 5 bases, leaving 8 bases of the junction unmatched. CDR3 size: 14 residues. The CDR3 loop reads CASSISGNWNEQYF. The CDR3 DNA is TGTGCCAGCAGCATTAGCGGGAATTGGAACGAGCAGTACTTC.

The chain carries TRBV28 and TRBJ1-5; D unclear. Looked up from germline, CDR1 is MDHEN and CDR2 is SYDVKM. Trimming shortened V by 3 bases and J by 2 bases, and 11 bases separated the two germline ends. CDR3 length: 15 residues. CDR3 DNA: TGTGCCAGCAGTTTTCGAGGGCGCGGCAATCAGCCCCAGCATTTT. It translates to CASSFRGRGNQPQHF.

The chain has TRBV5-4 and TRBJ2-5, with 10 bases lining up with TRBD1. The CDR3 is 18 residues long. V was pared by 0 bases and J by 5 bases, with 13 bases of the junction left unmatched. Germline V gives CDR1 SGHNT, CDR2 YYREEE (reference sequence). CDR3 DNA sequence: TGTGCCAGCAGCTTGGACGGGACAGGGGTTTCTGGAGGGGAGACCCAGTACTTC. Residues: CASSLDGTGVSGGETQYF.

The gene calls are TRBV5-1 and TRBJ2-1; the D is unclear. V gave up 4 bases and J gave up 5 bases, with 13 bases separating them. Germline CDR1 and CDR2: SGHRS and YFSETQ. The CDR3 loop spans 14 amino acids. The CDR3 DNA sequence: TGCGCCAGCAGCATCGCGTCTACCGACAATGAGCAGTTCTTC. Translating gives CASSIASTDNEQFF.

This rearrangement joins TRBV6-6 to TRBJ2-3; D tentatively reads TRBD1 or TRBD2 (6 bases each). V lost 6 bases and J lost 3, with 13 bases in between. This CDR3 region has 14 residues. The germline gives CDR1 MNHNY, CDR2 SVGAGI (reference sequence). CDR3 sequence: CASRLGGHTDTQYF. The CDR3 DNA sequence: TGTGCCAGCAGGCTGGGGGGACATACAGATACGCAGTATTTT.

The genes are TRBV2 and TRBJ1-2; D unclear. This CDR3 has 13 amino acids. V was shortened by 4 bases and J by 2 bases, with 8 bases between the two germline ends. The germline CDR1 and CDR2 sequences are SNHLY and FYNNEI. The CDR3 spells CASSATGNYGYTF. As DNA, the CDR3 is TGTGCCAGCAGTGCGACGGGAAACTATGGCTACACCTTC.

This clone was recorded a few times. CDR3 DNA sequence: TGTGCCAGCAGTTACGGGGGCACTGAAGCTTTCTTT. It encodes CASSYGGTEAFF. The chain couples TRBV6-6 to TRBJ1-1; D perhaps matches TRBD1 (5 bases). The V gene's germline CDR1 is MNHNY and CDR2 SVGAGI (reference sequence). The CDR3 runs 12 residues. Trimming left V 2 bases short and J 4 bases short, with 5 bases between.

This chain joins TRBV11-3 and TRBJ2-1, with D maybe TRBD1 (5 bases). This CDR3 contains 15 residues. Germline CDR1 SGHNT, CDR2 YENEEA. V was trimmed by 6 bases and J by 2 bases, leaving 14 bases between them. CDR3 in DNA: TGTGCCAGCAGTATTAGTGGGGCTACCTACAATGAGCAGTTCTTC. Translation: CASSISGATYNEQFF. Drawing the rest from reference TRBV11-3 and TRBJ2-1, the complete variable domain is EAGVVQSPRYKIIEKKQPVAFWCNPISGHNTLYWYLQNLGQGPELLIRYENEEAVDDSQLPKDRFSAERLKGVDSTLKIQPAELGDSAVYLCASSISGATYNEQFFGPGTRLTVL.

The chain employs TRBV30 and TRBJ1-2; no clear D gene. V was cut by 0 bases and J by 4 bases, with 12 bases left in between. CDR1 is GTSNPN and CDR2 is SVGIG in the germline V gene (reference sequence). CDR3 length equals 14 residues. CDR3 loop: CAWSVQPDIYGYTF. The CDR3 DNA is TGTGCCTGGAGTGTACAACCCGACATCTATGGCTACACCTTC. Based on the CDR3 plus reference TRBV30 and TRBJ1-2, the full variable domain is SQTIHQWPATLVQPVGSPLSLECTVEGTSNPNLYWYRQAAGRGLQLLFYSVGIGQISSEVPQNLSASRPQDRQFILSSKKLLLSDSGFYLCAWSVQPDIYGYTFGSGTRLTVV.

This clone was detected a few times. The genes are TRBV19 and TRBJ1-5, with 9 bases fitting TRBD1. J gave up 4 bases and V 10 bases, and 5 bases lay outside the gene matches. Germline V CDR1 and CDR2: LNHDA, SQIVND (reference sequence). The CDR3 is 13 amino acids. The chain's CDR3 is CATSGTGNQPQHF. CDR3 in DNA: TGTGCCACCTCCGGGACAGGGAATCAGCCCCAGCATTTT.

With regard to this clone: One end of the junction is discordant with germline, which a read error may explain. The chain links TRBV7-7 to TRBJ2-1; D not resolved. CDR1 and CDR2 from the germline V gene are SSHAT and FNYEAQ (reference sequence). The CDR3 has 13 amino acids. Here the CDR3 DNA reads TGTGCTAGCAGCTCCGATCCCGGCAATGAGCAGTTCTTC. Encoded protein: CASSSDPGNEQFF.

The chain links TRBV29-1 to TRBJ1-2; a weak D match, TRBD1 (6 bases). CDR3 size: 15 residues. CDR1 is SQVTM, CDR2 ANQGSEA, per germline. Trimming took off 5 bases at V and 1 base at J, with 17 bases between the two ends. The CDR3 nucleotides read TGCAGCGTTCCACTCTCGCAGGGGATTAACTATGGCTACACCTTC. It translates to CSVPLSQGINYGYTF.

The chain recombines TRBV5-1 with TRBJ2-7; TRBD1 agrees at 9 bases. Germline V lookup: CDR1 SGHRS, CDR2 YFSETQ. The ends lost 0 bases at V and 3 bases at J; junction bases unmatched: 1. The CDR3 runs 14 residues. The CDR3 nucleotides read TGCGCCAGCAGCTTGGCGGGACAGGGCTACGAGCAGTACTTC. Translated: CASSLAGQGYEQYF.

The genes are TRBV28 and TRBJ1-1, with D maybe TRBD1 (6 bases). The V and J ends lost 7 bases and 5 bases respectively, with 14 bases between them. CDR1 and CDR2 (germline): MDHEN, SYDVKM. The CDR3 is 13 amino acids. The CDR3 is CASKLGGGTEAFF. The CDR3, as DNA: TGTGCCAGCAAATTAGGGGGGGGGACTGAAGCTTTCTTT.

This chain connects TRBV6-5 to TRBJ2-1; D remains ambiguous. V was pared by 4 bases and J by 10 bases, with 11 bases between. Germline values: CDR1 MNHEY, CDR2 SVGAGI. The CDR3 totals 12 residues. The CDR3 protein is CASSLRGFEQFF. The CDR3 nucleotides read TGTGCCAGCAGTTTAAGAGGATTCGAGCAGTTCTTC.

This chain connects TRBV7-2 to TRBJ1-1; weak D call: TRBD1 (6 bases). V shed 6 bases and J shed 0 bases, with 17 bases lying between them. The CDR3 totals 16 residues. CDR1 is SGHTA and CDR2 is FQGNSA in the germline V gene. The CDR3 DNA is TGTGCCAGCAGGTTATCTCCAGGACAGTTGAACACTGAAGCTTTCTTT. Translating gives CASRLSPGQLNTEAFF.